This record concerns one T cell receptor beta chain sequence. Its antigen has not been determined. Qualities for individual bases were not recorded, and no much larger clone is one base off. V lost 3 bases and J lost 7 bases; the stretch between them is 9 bases long. The CDR3 spans 13 residues, from the cysteine through the phenylalanine. Just the 39-base CDR3 DNA is kept, in frame starting at base 1. CDR1 and CDR2 are read off the germline V gene (reference sequence) as LNHDA and SQIVND. Enrolling through a virtual design, the prospective study's participants ranged in age from about 18 to 100 years and lived across roughly 24 United States geographic areas. Cohort assignment in the prospective study relied on participant-reported clinical history from a screening survey and a study questionnaire. In the prospective study, whole blood, serum and a nasopharyngeal or oropharyngeal swab were collected from each participant by mobile phlebotomists. Participants in the prospective study had the option to provide additional blood draws and questionnaires over a roughly two-month period. Blood samples from the prospective study were shipped frozen or at room temperature prior to DNA extraction.

TCRbeta CDR3 regions were amplified from genomic DNA using the immunoSEQ Assay, a bias-controlled multiplex PCR. The authors' pipeline ran thus. The number of nucleated cells in each sample was estimated from the amplification of reference gene primers within the assay. To quantify the absolute abundance of each unique TCRbeta CDR3 rearrangement, sequence reads were collapsed and filtered. Productive Simpson clonality was computed per sample as the square root of Simpson's diversity index over productive rearrangements. TCRdb limited this immuneACCESS table to in-frame rearrangements with V and J called. A share of clones is missing; checked studies link under half to unresolved V genes, and the rest is unexplained. The V and J calls and clone size were taken over from that table, and D and trimming were inferred from the DNA. For this sample there are over 350,000 clones; 87% appear just once. Almost 2% of the sample rests with the top ten.

The data originate from a study of blood T cell repertoires in COVID-19 (dated by TCRdb to 2020 to 2022). For context, the study as a whole: Samples covering the acute and convalescent phases of COVID-19 were provided by collaborators in the United States, Italy and Spain. The material from the prospective study consisted of cDNA or gDNA derived from T cells, B-cell-depleted T cells, or PBMCs. Deeply sampled blood TCRbeta repertoires from subjects exposed to, actively infected with, or recovered from COVID-19 were included in the dataset. HLA class I and class II types, where available, came from metadata supplied by the sample provider rather than from assay-based typing. Samples were obtained from the ongoing ImmuneRACE study (first 160 participants) and from over 1,000 subjects provided by 6 global collaborators. Sample metadata almost always included a de-identified subject ID, COVID-19 status, age in years and sex. The repertoires were released in a freely available public database intended as a resource for research on the immune response to SARS-CoV-2. Here is what the overall study found, with its caveats: The amount of clinical and demographic metadata varied by source and participant and was provided uncurated.

The receptor chain draws on TRBV19 and TRBJ1-4; TRBD1 is perhaps the D gene, given 6 matching bases. The sequence was collected from a young woman with acute COVID-19. The sample taken for sequencing was PBMCs or T cells enriched from blood (not recorded which). CDR3 loop: CASSITGSEKLFF. The DNA is TGTGCCAGTAGTATTACAGGGAGTGAAAAACTGTTTTTT.